This passage covers 9 T cell receptor beta chains from one sample sequenced in a study of T-cell memory formation after mild COVID-19. TCRdb fed the 5' RACE reads into MiXCR, producing one record per CDR3 protein. The sample gives hundreds of thousands of distinct CDR3 sequences, roughly 13% of which show up once; over 20% is in the top ten. The sample comprised PBMCs or a T cell subset sorted from them (not recorded which). These receptors were collected from a man in his late teens or twenties who had mild COVID-19 (a few samples of this study predate the infection). Cell type and time point are not known.

This clonotype was observed many times. The chain is built from TRBV2 and TRBJ1-2; TRBD1 is a possible D gene (6 bases). Trimming removed 8 bases from V and 5 bases from J, with 12 bases in between. The CDR3 contains 12 residues. Germline lookup yields CDR1 SNHLY and CDR2 FYNNEI. The CDR3 reads CASEGGVYGYTF. The CDR3 bases are TGTGCCAGCGAAGGGGGAGTTTATGGCTACACCTTC.

This rearrangement joins TRBV3-1 to TRBJ1-2; D uncertain. This CDR3 region has 15 residues. V lost 3 bases, J lost 2 bases, and 13 bases lay in between. Germline V lookup: CDR1 LGHDT, CDR2 YNNKEL (reference sequence). The CDR3 sequence: CASSHPGVTNYGYTF. The CDR3 coding sequence is TGTGCCAGCAGCCACCCAGGAGTAACCAACTATGGCTACACCTTC.

V is TRBV28 and J is TRBJ1-6; D gene unclear. V lost 6 bases and J 0 bases, leaving 12 bases between the germline ends. The CDR3 sequence is 16 residues long. Germline V lookup: CDR1 MDHEN, CDR2 SYDVKM. CDR3 loop: CASRHDRSSYNSPLHF. In DNA, the CDR3 is TGTGCCAGCAGACATGACCGGAGCTCCTATAATTCACCCCTCCACTTT.

This chain joins TRBV11-2 and TRBJ2-2; D gene uncertain. The germline gives CDR1 SGHAT, CDR2 FQNNGV. The CDR3 runs 13 residues. V was trimmed by 0 bases and J by 4 bases, leaving 3 bases between them. CDR3 in amino acids: CASSLEPTGELFF. The CDR3 bases are TGTGCCAGCAGCTTAGAGCCCACCGGGGAGCTGTTTTTT.

This clonotype was counted ten times or more. The chain recombines TRBV5-1 with TRBJ2-3, with 10 bases identical to TRBD1. After removal of 4 bases from V and 4 bases from J, the junction contained 3 bases not matched to a gene. There are 14 residues in the CDR3. Germline CDR1 reads SGHRS; CDR2 reads YFSETQ. In DNA form, the CDR3 reads TGCGCCAGCAGCCCTGGACAGGGGGCAGATACGCAGTATTTT. It codes for CASSPGQGADTQYF.

The chain uses TRBV5-1 and TRBJ2-3; D unresolved. This CDR3 has 14 amino acids. V lost 4 bases and J lost 0, with 9 bases in between. Germline V CDR1 and CDR2: SGHRS, YFSETQ. The CDR3 is CASSPELSTDTQYF. For the CDR3, the DNA is TGCGCCAGCAGCCCGGAACTAAGCACAGATACGCAGTATTTT.

This clonotype was counted only a few times. V and J are TRBV7-2 and TRBJ2-5; D gene ambiguous. Germline V gene sequence: CDR1 SGHTA, CDR2 FQGNSA. V lost 2 bases and J lost 2, with 9 bases in between. There are 14 residues in the CDR3. The CDR3 bases are TGTGCCAGCAGCTTATCCTGGGCGCAAGAGACCCAGTACTTC. Translating it yields CASSLSWAQETQYF.

This clonotype was seen at least ten times. The chain links TRBV15 to TRBJ2-5, with D perhaps matching TRBD1 (5 bases). CDR1 is LNHNV and CDR2 is YYDKDF in the germline V gene (reference sequence). CDR3 length: 14 residues. V was clipped by 1 base and J by 1 base, with 7 bases between them. The CDR3 nucleotides read TGTGCCACCAGCAGAGTCAGGGCCCAAGAGACCCAGTACTTC. This sequence encodes CATSRVRAQETQYF.

This clonotype was picked up a small number of times. The junction differs from germline at one of its ends, possibly a read error. The genes are TRBV4-1 and TRBJ2-4; D is unclear. The CDR3 runs 11 residues. CDR1 and CDR2 from the germline V gene are MGHRA and YSYEKL. CDR3 sequence: CASSQEAALEF. In nucleotides, the CDR3 is TGCGCCAGCAGCCAAGAGGCGGCCCTAGAATTC.